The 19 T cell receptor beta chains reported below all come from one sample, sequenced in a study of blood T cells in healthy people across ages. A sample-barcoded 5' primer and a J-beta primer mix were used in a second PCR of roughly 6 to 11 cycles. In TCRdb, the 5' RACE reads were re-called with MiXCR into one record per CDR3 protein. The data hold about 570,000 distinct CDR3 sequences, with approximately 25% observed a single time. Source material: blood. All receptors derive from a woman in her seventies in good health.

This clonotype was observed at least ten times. The DNA for the CDR3 is TGTGCCAGCAGTTTCGAGGGCCTAAGCTACGAGCAGTACTTC. Residues: CASSFEGLSYEQYF. V gene TRBV12-3 or TRBV12-4 combines with J gene TRBJ2-5, with a possible D match to TRBD2 (5 bases). TRBJ2-7 explains the end of the DNA better; the J call may be wrong. The CDR3 consists of 14 residues.

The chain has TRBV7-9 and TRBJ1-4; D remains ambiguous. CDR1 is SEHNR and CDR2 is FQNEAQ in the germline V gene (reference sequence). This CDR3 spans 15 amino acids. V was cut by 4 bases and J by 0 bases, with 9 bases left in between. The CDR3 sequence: CASSSIGATNEKLFF. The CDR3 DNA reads TGTGCCAGCAGCTCCATAGGTGCAACTAATGAAAAACTGTTTTTT.

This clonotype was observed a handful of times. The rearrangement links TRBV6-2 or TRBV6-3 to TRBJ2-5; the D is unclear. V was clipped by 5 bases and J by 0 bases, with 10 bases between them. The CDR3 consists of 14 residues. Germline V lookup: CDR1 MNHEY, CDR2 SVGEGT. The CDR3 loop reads CASSASWYQETQYF. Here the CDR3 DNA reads TGTGCCAGCAGTGCATCATGGTACCAAGAGACCCAGTACTTC.

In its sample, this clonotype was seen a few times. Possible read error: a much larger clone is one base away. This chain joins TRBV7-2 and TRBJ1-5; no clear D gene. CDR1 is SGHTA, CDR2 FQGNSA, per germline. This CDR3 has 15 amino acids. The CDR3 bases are TGTGCCAGCAGCTTAGGCGTGGACTTCAATCGGCCCCAGCATTTT. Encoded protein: CASSLGVDFNRPQHF.

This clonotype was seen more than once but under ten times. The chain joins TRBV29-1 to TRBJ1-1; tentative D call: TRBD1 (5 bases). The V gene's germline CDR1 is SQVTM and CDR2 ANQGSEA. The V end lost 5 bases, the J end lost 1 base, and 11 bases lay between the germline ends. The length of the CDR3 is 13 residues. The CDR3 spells CSVLRQQNTEAFF. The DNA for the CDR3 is TGCAGCGTTCTTAGACAGCAGAACACTGAAGCTTTCTTT.

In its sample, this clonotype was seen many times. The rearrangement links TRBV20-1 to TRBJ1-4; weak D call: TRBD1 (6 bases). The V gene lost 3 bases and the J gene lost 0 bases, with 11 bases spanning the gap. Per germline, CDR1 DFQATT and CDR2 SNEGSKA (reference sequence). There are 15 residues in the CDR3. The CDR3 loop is CSARTGMTTNEKLFF. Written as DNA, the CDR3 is TGCAGTGCTAGGACAGGAATGACAACTAATGAAAAACTGTTTTTT.

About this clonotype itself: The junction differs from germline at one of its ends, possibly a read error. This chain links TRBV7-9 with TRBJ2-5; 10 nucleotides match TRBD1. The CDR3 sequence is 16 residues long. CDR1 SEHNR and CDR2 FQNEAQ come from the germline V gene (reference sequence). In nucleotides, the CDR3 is TGTGCCAGCAGCCCACCGTCGGGACAGGGGATGGAGACCCAGAACTTC. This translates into CASSPPSGQGMETQNF.

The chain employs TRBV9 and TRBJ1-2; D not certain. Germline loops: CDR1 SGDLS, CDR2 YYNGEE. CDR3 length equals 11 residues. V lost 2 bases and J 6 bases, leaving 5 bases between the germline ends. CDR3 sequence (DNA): TGTGCCAGCAGCGTTGGGGATGGCTACACCTTC. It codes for CASSVGDGYTF.

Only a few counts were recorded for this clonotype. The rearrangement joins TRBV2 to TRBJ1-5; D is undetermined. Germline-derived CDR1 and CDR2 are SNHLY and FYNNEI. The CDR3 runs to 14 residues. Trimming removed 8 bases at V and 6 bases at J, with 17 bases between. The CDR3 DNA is TGTGCCAGCGCAGCGCAATCAGGCGGTCAGCCCCAGCATTTT. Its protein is CASAAQSGGQPQHF. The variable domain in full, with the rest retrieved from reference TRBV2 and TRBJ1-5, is EPEVTQTPSHQVTQMGQEVILRCVPISNHLYFYWYRQILGQKVEFLVSFYNNEISEKSEIFDDQFSVERPDGSNFTLKIRSTKLEDSAMYFCASAAQSGGQPQHFGDGTRLSIL.

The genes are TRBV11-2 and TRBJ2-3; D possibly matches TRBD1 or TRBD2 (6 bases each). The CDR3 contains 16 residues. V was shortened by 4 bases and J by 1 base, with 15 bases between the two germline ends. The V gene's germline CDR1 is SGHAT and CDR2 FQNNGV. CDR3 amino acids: CASSSQRRGGTDTQYF. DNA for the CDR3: TGTGCCAGCAGCTCCCAAAGGAGGGGGGGCACAGATACGCAGTATTTT.

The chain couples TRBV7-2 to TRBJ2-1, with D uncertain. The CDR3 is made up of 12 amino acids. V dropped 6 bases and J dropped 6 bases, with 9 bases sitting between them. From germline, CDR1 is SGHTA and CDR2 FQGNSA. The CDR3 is CASSPPVNEQFF. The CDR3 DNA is TGTGCCAGCAGTCCCCCCGTCAATGAGCAGTTCTTC.

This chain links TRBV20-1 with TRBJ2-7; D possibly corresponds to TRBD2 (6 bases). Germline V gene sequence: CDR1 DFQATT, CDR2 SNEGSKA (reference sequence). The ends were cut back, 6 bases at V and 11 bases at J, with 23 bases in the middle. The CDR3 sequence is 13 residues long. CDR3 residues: CSAMRVRDSGEYF. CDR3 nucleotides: TGCAGTGCCATGAGGGTAAGGGACTCCGGCGAGTACTTC.

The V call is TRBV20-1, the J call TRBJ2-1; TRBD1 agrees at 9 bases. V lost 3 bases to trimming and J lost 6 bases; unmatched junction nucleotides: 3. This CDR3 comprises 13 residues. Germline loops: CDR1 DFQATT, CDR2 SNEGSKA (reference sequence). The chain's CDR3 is CSARDRGVNEQFF. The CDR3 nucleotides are TGCAGTGCTAGGGACAGGGGCGTCAATGAGCAGTTCTTC.

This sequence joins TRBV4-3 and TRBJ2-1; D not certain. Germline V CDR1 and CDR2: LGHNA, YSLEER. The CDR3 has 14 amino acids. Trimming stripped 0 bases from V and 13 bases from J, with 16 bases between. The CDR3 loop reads CASSQDTFAQPQFF. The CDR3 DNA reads TGCGCCAGCAGCCAAGATACGTTTGCGCAGCCCCAGTTCTTC.

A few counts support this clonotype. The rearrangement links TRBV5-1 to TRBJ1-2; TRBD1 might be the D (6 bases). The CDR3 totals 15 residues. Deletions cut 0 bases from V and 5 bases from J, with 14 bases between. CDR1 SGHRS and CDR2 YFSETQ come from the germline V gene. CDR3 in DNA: TGCGCCAGCAGCTTGGGGACAGACAAGAGTTATGGCTACACCTTC. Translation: CASSLGTDKSYGYTF.

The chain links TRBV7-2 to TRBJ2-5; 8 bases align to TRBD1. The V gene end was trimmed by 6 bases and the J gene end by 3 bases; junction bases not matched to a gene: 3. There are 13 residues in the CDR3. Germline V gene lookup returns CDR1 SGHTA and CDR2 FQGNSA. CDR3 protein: CASSDRGEETQYF. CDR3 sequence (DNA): TGTGCCAGCAGTGACAGGGGTGAAGAGACCCAGTACTTC.

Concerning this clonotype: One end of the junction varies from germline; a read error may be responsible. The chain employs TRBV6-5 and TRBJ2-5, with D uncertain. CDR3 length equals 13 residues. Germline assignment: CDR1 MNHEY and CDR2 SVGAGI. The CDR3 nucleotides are TGTGCCAGCACCAGCACCCTCCGAGAGACCCGGTACTTC. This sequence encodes CASTSTLRETRYF.

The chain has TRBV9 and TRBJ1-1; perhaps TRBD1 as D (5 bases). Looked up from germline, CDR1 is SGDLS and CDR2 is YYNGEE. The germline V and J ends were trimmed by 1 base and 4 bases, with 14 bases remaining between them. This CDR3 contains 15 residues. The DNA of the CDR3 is TGTGCCAGCAGCGTAATAGGGGCGCCCCGCACTGAAGCTTTCTTT. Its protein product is CASSVIGAPRTEAFF.

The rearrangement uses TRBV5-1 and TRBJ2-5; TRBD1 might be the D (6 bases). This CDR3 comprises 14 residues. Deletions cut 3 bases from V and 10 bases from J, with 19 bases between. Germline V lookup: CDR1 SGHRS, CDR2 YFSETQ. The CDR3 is CASSYGQLFEGQYF. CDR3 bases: TGCGCCAGCAGCTATGGACAGCTATTTGAGGGCCAGTACTTC.